This T cell receptor beta chain came from a study of shared clonotypes between healthy human individuals. Study at large: Each donor's CD8 memory used one plate, CD8 naive two, each CD4 subset three. General observations from the study: It was the non-shared clonotypes that had lower generation probabilities than clonotypes shared by all four donors.

The CDR3 totals 15 residues. V dropped 2 bases and J dropped 0 bases, with 10 bases sitting between them. The germline CDR1 and CDR2 sequences are MNHEY and SMNVEV (reference sequence). Details on this clone: Its antigen is undetermined.

When replicate PCRs were run on sorted subsets, they used around 200 ng DNA, some 29,000 T cell genomes. Only in-frame clones appear in the TCRdb table, and some are missing; sequencing was by immunoSEQ multiplex PCR. The table includes fewer than 1.4 million clones, 70% to 80% detected once. This receptor was identified in a man between 18 and 35 years old in good health. Some clones in this sample may be carry-over from other donors' samples. The chain is built from TRBV27 and TRBJ1-1; a possible D gene is TRBD1 (6 bases). Material for sequencing was memory CD4+ T cells from PBMCs. Subset noted: CD45RA-negative fraction. The CDR3 loop is CASSLTDRLNTEAFF. CDR3 nucleotides: TGTGCCAGCAGTTTAACGGACAGATTGAACACTGAAGCTTTCTTT.